This section outlines one TCR beta chain sequence together with its context. The sample comes from a study of blood T cells in healthy people across ages. Sample-barcoded 5' priming and a J-beta primer mix drove a second PCR of roughly 6 to 12 cycles. One entry per CDR3 protein, called by TCRdb with MiXCR from the 5' RACE reads. The sample consists of around 1.5 million distinct CDR3 sequences, about 32% of them appearing once. This CDR3 region has 13 residues. Losses at the gene ends were 5 bases for V and 4 bases for J; bases not matched to a gene: 5. The V gene's germline CDR1 is MGHRA and CDR2 YSYEKL.

The V call is TRBV4-1, the J call TRBJ2-7, with 7 bases lining up with TRBD2. Sequenced material: blood. The receptor was derived from a woman aged 30 to 39 in good health. DNA for the CDR3: TGCGCCAGCAGCGCGCGGGAGCCATACGAGCAGTACTTC. It yields the protein CASSAREPYEQYF.